This note documents a single T cell receptor (beta chain) sequence. Its recognized antigen is unknown. The record has no base qualities; no much larger clone is one base away. For this chain, trimming is 5 bases at the V end and 3 bases at the J end, and the number of junction bases without a gene match is 4. Per the germline V gene, SGHTA is the CDR1 and FQGNSA is the CDR2. The CDR3 starts with the cysteine, ends with the phenylalanine, and has 14 residues. CDR3 DNA is the only sequence kept; it has 42 bases, read in frame from the first base. The immunoSEQ platform was used for TCRbeta chain sequencing. Processing in the source paper ran as follows. When conventional T cell repertoires were pooled, some 120,000 distinct in-frame TCRbeta sequences were obtained from patients and some 130,000 from healthy donors. Treg TCRbeta sequences found in two or more individuals were classed as public, and these public Treg TCRbeta sequences were then looked for in Tconv repertoires. Differences between groups were assessed by Mann-Whitney U tests with Bonferroni-Dunn correction in GraphPad Prism 7.03. Held by TCRdb, this immuneACCESS table contains in-frame sequences only and omits some clones. Under half of the omission traces to an unresolved V gene where checked; the cause of the rest is unknown. Clone size and V and J calls were adopted from that table, with D and trimming inferred from the DNA. This sample gives roughly 25,000 clones in total; 95% to 98% of them show up just once. The top ten hold roughly 0.2% of the sample.

The entry originates in a study of B cell selection in AIRE deficiency (dated by TCRdb to about 2019). The study in broad terms: TCRbeta repertoires of sorted blood CD4+ conventional T cells and regulatory T cells were compared between AIRE-deficient patients and healthy controls. The TCR-sequenced cohort comprised roughly five AIRE-deficient APECED patients and roughly five healthy control donors. The research as a whole found: Only TCRbeta chains were sequenced, and less than 40% of shared healthy-donor Treg sequences were also present in healthy Tconv cells, possibly due to differing TCRalpha chains. Of about 4,000 shared Treg TCRbeta sequences, 30% to 40% were shared only among healthy donors and around 9.4% only among patients, suggesting less efficient Treg selection without AIRE. Around 28% of Treg TCRbeta sequences shared among healthy donors appeared in patient Tconv cells, suggesting diversion of Treg-biased clones into the Tconv compartment. In terms of TCRBV gene usage, CDR3 length and TCR diversity, Tconv and Treg cells from AIRE-deficient patients looked similar to Tconv and Treg cells from healthy donors. CDR3s were shorter in shared Treg sequences, reflecting a bias toward rearrangements that have few non-templated nucleotide insertions.

CD4+CD127+ cells were sorted as the conventional CD4 T cell population. The control samples were obtained from healthy donors who were not related to the patients. Sorting of Tconv and Treg cells intended for TCRbeta sequencing was performed on a FACSAria flow cytometer. Sorted cells were collected in 5-ml round-bottom polystyrene tubes, and dry cell pellets were stored frozen at -80 degrees C prior to sequencing. Here the chain combines TRBV7-2 and TRBJ1-3; the central 7 bases match TRBD1. The receptor was isolated from a human donor in good health. Sequencing was carried out using CD4+CD127+ conventional T cells sorted from PBMCs. The encoded CDR3 is CASSPDRVGNTIYF. The nucleotide sequence reads TGTGCCAGCAGCCCCGACAGGGTTGGAAACACCATATATTTT. The reference TRBV7-2 and TRBJ1-3 proteins fill in what lies around the CDR3, so the full variable domain reads GAGVSQSPSNKVTEKGKDVELRCDPISGHTALYWYRQSLGQGLEFLIYFQGNSAPDKSGLPSDRFSAERTGGSVSTLTIQRTQQEDSAVYLCASSPDRVGNTIYFGEGSWLTVV.